This is a list of T cell receptor beta chains from one sample in a study of cytomegalovirus exposure and HLA in healthy donors. Some clones are missing from TCRdb's copy, which holds only in-frame ones; the method was immunoSEQ multiplex PCR. Of 200,000 to 250,000 clones in the sample, around 80% are singletons; the top ten hold more than 13%. The sequenced sample was PBMCs. These receptor sequences come from a woman in her 30s in good health and CMV-seropositive. The CDR3 runs from the conserved cysteine through the conserved F or W. The D gene is left open where the match is weak. Clone size appears in some rows only: once, few, many, or a class for an expanded clone.

clone_size: -
d_call: -
j_call: TRBJ1-1
v_call: TRBV7-9
cdr3_aa: CASSPGRGDLMNTEAFF
cdr3_nt: TGTGCCAGCAGCCCCGGGCGAGGGGACCTTATGAACACTGAAGCTTTCTTT

clone_size: -
d_call: -
j_call: TRBJ1-2
v_call: TRBV5-1
cdr3_aa: CASSLGGIGGYTF
cdr3_nt: TGCGCCAGCAGCTTGGGGGGGATTGGTGGCTACACCTTC

clone_size: few
d_call: -
j_call: TRBJ1-5
v_call: TRBV19
cdr3_aa: CASSPGQLPISNQPQHF
cdr3_nt: TGTGCCAGTAGTCCTGGACAGTTACCGATTAGCAATCAGCCCCAGCATTTT

clone_size: -
d_call: -
j_call: TRBJ2-7
v_call: TRBV11-2
cdr3_aa: CASSLDGTHYF
cdr3_nt: TGTGCCAGCAGCTTAGACGGGACTCATTACTTC

clone_size: -
d_call: TRBD1
j_call: TRBJ2-2
v_call: TRBV7-9
cdr3_aa: CASSPLGQGFDTGELFF
cdr3_nt: TGTGCCAGCAGCCCGCTCGGACAGGGGTTCGACACCGGGGAGCTGTTTTTT

clone_size: -
d_call: -
j_call: TRBJ2-7
v_call: TRBV7-6
cdr3_aa: CASSPEGGGGIYEQYF
cdr3_nt: TGTGCCAGCAGCCCTGAGGGGGGAGGGGGCATTTACGAGCAGTACTTC

clone_size: -
d_call: TRBD2
j_call: TRBJ2-3
v_call: TRBV5-1
cdr3_aa: CASSLGAGSTDTQYF
cdr3_nt: TGCGCCAGCAGCTTGGGAGCGGGGAGCACAGATACGCAGTATTTT

clone_size: once
d_call: -
j_call: TRBJ2-7
v_call: TRBV6-6
cdr3_aa: CASSGQPSSDEQYF
cdr3_nt: TGTGCCAGCAGTGGACAGCCATCTTCCGACGAGCAGTACTTC

clone_size: -
d_call: -
j_call: TRBJ1-2
v_call: TRBV6-1
cdr3_aa: CASSGGWSNYGYTF
cdr3_nt: TGTGCCAGCAGTGGGGGTTGGTCTAACTATGGCTACACCTTC

clone_size: -
d_call: -
j_call: TRBJ1-1
v_call: TRBV29-1
cdr3_aa: CSAYREIAEAFF
cdr3_nt: TGCAGCGCCTACAGGGAAATAGCTGAAGCTTTCTTT

clone_size: -
d_call: TRBD2
j_call: TRBJ2-5
v_call: TRBV29-1
cdr3_aa: CSVRHPGLGLETQYF
cdr3_nt: TGCAGCGTTAGACATCCGGGACTAGGACTGGAGACCCAGTACTTC

clone_size: -
d_call: -
j_call: TRBJ1-2
v_call: TRBV6-5
cdr3_aa: CASSYSETGNGYTF
cdr3_nt: TGTGCCAGCAGTTACTCCGAGACGGGGAATGGCTACACCTTC

clone_size: -
d_call: -
j_call: TRBJ1-1
v_call: TRBV5-8
cdr3_aa: CASRPGPWDTEAFF
cdr3_nt: TGTGCCAGCAGACCGGGACCCTGGGACACTGAAGCTTTCTTT

clone_size: -
d_call: TRBD1
j_call: TRBJ2-7
v_call: TRBV10-3
cdr3_aa: CAISDRAGYEQYF
cdr3_nt: TGTGCCATCAGCGACAGGGCGGGCTACGAGCAGTACTTC

clone_size: -
d_call: -
j_call: TRBJ1-4
v_call: TRBV5-1
cdr3_aa: CASSIGSPEKLFF
cdr3_nt: TGCGCCAGCAGCATAGGGAGTCCTGAAAAACTGTTTTTT

clone_size: -
d_call: -
j_call: TRBJ1-1
v_call: TRBV5-1
cdr3_aa: CASSFIQGSAEAFF
cdr3_nt: TGCGCCAGCAGCTTCATTCAGGGGAGTGCTGAAGCTTTCTTT

clone_size: -
d_call: TRBD2
j_call: TRBJ2-7
v_call: TRBV11-2
cdr3_aa: CASSLGTRAYEQYF
cdr3_nt: TGTGCCAGCAGCTTAGGGACTAGGGCCTACGAGCAGTACTTC

clone_size: -
d_call: -
j_call: TRBJ2-2
v_call: TRBV5-1
cdr3_aa: CASSWEDLGELFF
cdr3_nt: TGCGCCAGCAGCTGGGAGGACCTCGGGGAGCTGTTTTTT

clone_size: -
d_call: -
j_call: TRBJ1-2
v_call: TRBV19
cdr3_aa: CASSPPPDRTYGYTF
cdr3_nt: TGTGCCAGTAGCCCACCACCCGACAGGACGTATGGCTACACCTTC

clone_size: -
d_call: -
j_call: TRBJ2-2
v_call: TRBV6-1
cdr3_aa: CASSEELTGPGGELFF
cdr3_nt: TGTGCCAGCAGTGAAGAATTAACAGGGCCGGGCGGGGAGCTGTTTTTT

clone_size: -
d_call: -
j_call: TRBJ2-7
v_call: TRBV6-5
cdr3_aa: CASSSLSYEQYF
cdr3_nt: TGTGCCAGCAGTTCTCTCTCCTACGAGCAGTACTTC

clone_size: -
d_call: -
j_call: TRBJ1-1
v_call: TRBV10-3
cdr3_aa: CATKASMNTEAFF
cdr3_nt: TGTGCCACGAAGGCCAGCATGAACACTGAAGCTTTCTTT

clone_size: -
d_call: -
j_call: TRBJ2-4
v_call: TRBV28
cdr3_aa: CASSLQGTTKNIQYF
cdr3_nt: TGTGCCAGCAGTTTACAGGGAACCACCAAAAACATTCAGTACTTC

clone_size: few
d_call: TRBD2
j_call: TRBJ2-1
v_call: TRBV5-4
cdr3_aa: CASSRGLAGEGEQFF
cdr3_nt: TGTGCCAGCAGCCGGGGACTAGCGGGAGAGGGTGAGCAGTTCTTC

clone_size: -
d_call: -
j_call: TRBJ2-2
v_call: TRBV18
cdr3_aa: CASSPMTSDTGELFF
cdr3_nt: TGTGCCAGCTCACCGATGACTAGTGACACCGGGGAGCTGTTTTTT

clone_size: -
d_call: TRBD1
j_call: TRBJ2-7
v_call: TRBV18
cdr3_aa: CASSPRDRGPYEQYF
cdr3_nt: TGTGCCAGCTCACCAAGGGACAGGGGTCCGTACGAGCAGTACTTC

clone_size: -
d_call: -
j_call: TRBJ2-7
v_call: TRBV27
cdr3_aa: CASSIGHSYEQYF
cdr3_nt: TGTGCCAGCAGTATAGGACATTCCTACGAGCAGTACTTC

clone_size: -
d_call: TRBD1
j_call: TRBJ2-3
v_call: TRBV6-1
cdr3_aa: CASSSGTGGVDTQYF
cdr3_nt: TGTGCCAGCAGTTCCGGGACAGGGGGGGTTGATACGCAGTATTTT

clone_size: -
d_call: TRBD1
j_call: TRBJ1-5
v_call: TRBV4-1
cdr3_aa: CASSREGTAYQPQHF
cdr3_nt: TGCGCCAGCAGTCGAGAGGGGACAGCTTATCAGCCCCAGCATTTT

clone_size: -
d_call: TRBD1
j_call: TRBJ2-6
v_call: TRBV29-1
cdr3_aa: CSVVGQGVPSGANVLTF
cdr3_nt: TGCAGCGTTGTGGGACAGGGGGTCCCCTCTGGGGCCAACGTCCTGACTTTC

clone_size: -
d_call: -
j_call: TRBJ2-7
v_call: TRBV2
cdr3_aa: CASSGLSGYEQYF
cdr3_nt: TGTGCCAGCAGTGGCTTAAGCGGCTACGAGCAGTACTTC

clone_size: -
d_call: -
j_call: TRBJ1-4
v_call: TRBV30
cdr3_aa: CAWSVALQGNEKLFF
cdr3_nt: TGTGCCTGGAGTGTGGCCCTACAGGGTAATGAAAAACTGTTTTTT

clone_size: -
d_call: -
j_call: TRBJ2-2
v_call: TRBV29-1
cdr3_aa: CSVGHANTGELFF
cdr3_nt: TGCAGCGTTGGCCATGCGAACACCGGGGAGCTGTTTTTT

clone_size: few
d_call: -
j_call: TRBJ2-7
v_call: TRBV5-5
cdr3_aa: CASSLAQAPYEQYF
cdr3_nt: TGTGCCAGCAGCTTGGCACAGGCTCCCTACGAGCAGTACTTC

clone_size: -
d_call: -
j_call: TRBJ1-1
v_call: TRBV27
cdr3_aa: CASSDPGDTEAFF
cdr3_nt: TGTGCCAGCAGCGATCCGGGAGACACTGAAGCTTTCTTT

clone_size: -
d_call: TRBD2
j_call: TRBJ2-1
v_call: TRBV19
cdr3_aa: CASSISGTSGIIEQFF
cdr3_nt: TGTGCCAGTAGTATCTCCGGGACTAGCGGGATTATTGAGCAGTTCTTC

clone_size: -
d_call: TRBD1
j_call: TRBJ2-7
v_call: TRBV5-6
cdr3_aa: CASSWTTGYYEQYF
cdr3_nt: TGTGCCAGCAGCTGGACGACAGGGTACTACGAGCAGTACTTC

clone_size: -
d_call: -
j_call: TRBJ1-5
v_call: TRBV11-2
cdr3_aa: CASSSDPYQPQHF
cdr3_nt: TGTGCCAGCAGCTCGGACCCCTATCAGCCCCAGCATTTT

clone_size: -
d_call: TRBD2
j_call: TRBJ2-3
v_call: TRBV7-9
cdr3_aa: CASSSKTSGNTDTQYF
cdr3_nt: TGTGCCAGCAGCTCGAAGACTAGCGGGAACACAGATACGCAGTATTTT

clone_size: -
d_call: TRBD1
j_call: TRBJ1-3
v_call: TRBV6-5
cdr3_aa: CASSWTGDSGNTIYF
cdr3_nt: TGTGCCAGCAGTTGGACAGGAGACTCTGGAAACACCATATATTTT

clone_size: -
d_call: -
j_call: TRBJ2-3
v_call: TRBV4-1
cdr3_aa: CASSRSLSRAATSTDTQYF
cdr3_nt: TGCGCCAGCAGCCGATCCTTGTCACGCGCCGCTACTAGCACAGATACGCAGTATTTT

clone_size: -
d_call: TRBD2
j_call: TRBJ2-5
v_call: TRBV7-2
cdr3_aa: CASSGPGGRANPETQYF
cdr3_nt: TGTGCCAGCAGCGGACCGGGCGGGAGGGCGAACCCGGAGACCCAGTACTTC

clone_size: -
d_call: -
j_call: TRBJ1-2
v_call: TRBV6-4
cdr3_aa: CASSDGQGHGYTF
cdr3_nt: TGTGCCAGCAGTGATGGGCAGGGCCATGGCTACACCTTC

clone_size: once
d_call: -
j_call: TRBJ1-1
v_call: TRBV20-1
cdr3_aa: CSADRNTEAFF
cdr3_nt: TGCAGTGCTGACAGGAACACTGAAGCTTTCTTT

clone_size: -
d_call: -
j_call: TRBJ1-2
v_call: TRBV30
cdr3_aa: CAWSRSGGVVRLLYGYTF
cdr3_nt: TGTGCCTGGAGTCGATCCGGGGGGGTGGTCAGACTGCTATATGGCTACACCTTC

clone_size: many
d_call: -
j_call: TRBJ1-4
v_call: TRBV6-5
cdr3_aa: CATQSLSGEKLFF
cdr3_nt: TGTGCCACCCAATCCCTTAGCGGTGAAAAACTGTTTTTT

clone_size: -
d_call: TRBD1
j_call: TRBJ1-3
v_call: TRBV2
cdr3_aa: CASSRADRGSGNTIYF
cdr3_nt: TGTGCCAGCAGTCGCGCCGACAGGGGGTCAGGAAACACCATATATTTT